The 27 T cell receptor beta chains reported below all come from one sample, sequenced in a study of blood T cell repertoires in COVID-19. Clones were read by immunoSEQ multiplex PCR, and TCRdb kept only the in-frame ones, dropping some. The sample shows 50,000 to 60,000 clones, about 89% of them seen only once. Source material: peripheral blood. These receptors were taken from a human donor in a cohort sampled during active COVID-19.

The count of this clone is one. This rearrangement joins TRBV28 to TRBJ2-7, with 7 positions matching TRBD2. V shed 3 bases, J shed 0 bases, and the junction held 5 bases outside the gene matches. Germline V CDR1 and CDR2: MDHEN, SYDVKM. The CDR3 loop spans 15 amino acids. The CDR3 loop reads CASSLGGTASYEQYF. The CDR3 nucleotides read TGTGCCAGCAGTTTGGGGGGGACTGCCTCCTACGAGCAGTACTTC.

The rearrangement uses TRBV7-8 and TRBJ2-1, with D perhaps TRBD1 (5 bases). The CDR3 consists of 15 residues. The germline CDR1 and CDR2 sequences are SGHVS and FQNEAQ. The V gene lost 5 bases and the J gene lost 0 bases, with 11 bases spanning the gap. As DNA, the CDR3 is TGTGCCAGCAGCCGGAGACAGAGCTCCTACAATGAGCAGTTCTTC. Translating gives CASSRRQSSYNEQFF.

The chain has TRBV18 and TRBJ1-2, with D unresolved. This CDR3 comprises 14 residues. Germline V gives CDR1 KGHSH, CDR2 LQKENI. Trimming left V 2 bases short and J 4 bases short, with 11 bases between. As DNA, the CDR3 is TGTGCCAGCTCACCAGCGGGAGAGGGCTATGGCTACACCTTC. As protein: CASSPAGEGYGYTF.

The chain couples TRBV2 to TRBJ1-4; 9 bases are shared with TRBD1. The CDR3 contains 15 residues. Per germline, CDR1 SNHLY and CDR2 FYNNEI. The V and J ends lost 4 bases and 8 bases, in that order; junction bases with no gene match: 8. The CDR3 DNA reads as TGTGCCAGCAGTGCTATAGGGACAGGGAAGGAAAAACTGTTTTTT. It translates to CASSAIGTGKEKLFF.

The rearrangement links TRBV18 to TRBJ2-5, with 9 positions matching TRBD1. Trimming at V came to 3 bases and at J to 4 bases, leaving 12 bases not matched to a gene. Germline V gene lookup returns CDR1 KGHSH and CDR2 LQKENI. CDR3 length: 17 residues. As DNA, the CDR3 is TGTGCCAGCTCACCCCGGACCGGGACAGGGTTGACAGAGACCCAGTACTTC. This gives the protein CASSPRTGTGLTETQYF.

V gene TRBV12-5 combines with J gene TRBJ2-2, with TRBD2 matching over 10 bases. There are 16 residues in the CDR3. Per germline, CDR1 LGHNT and CDR2 FRNRAP. The V and J ends lost 5 bases and 4 bases, in that order; junction bases with no gene match: 7. The CDR3 sequence: CASGLALAGRTGELFF. The DNA of the CDR3 is TGTGCTAGTGGTCTTGCACTAGCGGGACGCACCGGGGAGCTGTTTTTT.

The V call is TRBV19, the J call TRBJ2-4; a possible D gene is TRBD1 (6 bases). Germline V CDR1 and CDR2: LNHDA, SQIVND (reference sequence). CDR3 length: 11 residues. Trimming stripped 6 bases from V and 6 bases from J, with 6 bases between. The CDR3, as DNA: TGTGCCAGTAGGACAGGAAACATTCAGTACTTC. It translates to CASRTGNIQYF.

V gene TRBV6-4 combines with J gene TRBJ2-1; D is possibly TRBD2 (6 bases). The length of the CDR3 is 13 residues. V was clipped by 6 bases and J by 7 bases, with 13 bases between them. CDR1 is MRHNA, CDR2 SNTAGT, per germline. CDR3 protein: CASSVVGGNEQFF. The CDR3 DNA reads TGTGCCAGCAGCGTCGTGGGGGGTAATGAGCAGTTCTTC.

CDR3 nucleotide sequence: TGTGCCAGCAGCTCTCCCTTGGACAGGGGCCTAGGGGAGACCCAGTACTTC. Translation: CASSSPLDRGLGETQYF. The chain carries TRBV7-2 and TRBJ2-5, with 9 bases fitting TRBD1. Germline V gene data show CDR1 as SGHTA and CDR2 as FQGNSA. The CDR3 extends over 17 amino acids. V shed 4 bases and J 5 bases; nucleotides not matched to a gene: 14.

V gene TRBV4-1 combines with J gene TRBJ2-7, with D perhaps TRBD1 (6 bases). Germline V gives CDR1 MGHRA, CDR2 YSYEKL. This CDR3 comprises 14 residues. Trimming stripped 4 bases from V and 3 bases from J, with 13 bases between. The CDR3 coding sequence is TGCGCCAGCAGCCGAGATTCACAGGGCTACGAGCAGTACTTC. Residues: CASSRDSQGYEQYF.

The chain links TRBV30 to TRBJ1-2, with 10 positions matching TRBD1. Germline trimming cut 0 bases from V and 5 bases from J; bases unmatched to any gene: 6. The length of the CDR3 is 15 residues. Germline V gene data show CDR1 as GTSNPN and CDR2 as SVGIG (reference sequence). The CDR3 DNA follows: TGTGCCTGGAGTGTACTTAGGACAGGGGGTTATGGCTACACCTTC. Translating gives CAWSVLRTGGYGYTF. Supplemented by reference TRBV30 and TRBJ1-2, the full variable domain reads SQTIHQWPATLVQPVGSPLSLECTVEGTSNPNLYWYRQAAGRGLQLLFYSVGIGQISSEVPQNLSASRPQDRQFILSSKKLLLSDSGFYLCAWSVLRTGGYGYTFGSGTRLTVV.

This chain uses TRBV5-1 with TRBJ2-5, with D possibly being TRBD2 (6 bases). V lost 4 bases to trimming and J lost 5 bases, with 21 bases between them. Germline V gene data show CDR1 as SGHRS and CDR2 as YFSETQ. There are 16 residues in the CDR3. CDR3 sequence reads: CASSPPDGTRAETQYF. In DNA, the CDR3 is TGCGCCAGCAGCCCCCCGGACGGGACTCGAGCGGAGACCCAGTACTTC. Based on the CDR3 plus reference TRBV5-1 and TRBJ2-5, the full variable domain is KAGVTQTPRYLIKTRGQQVTLSCSPISGHRSVSWYQQTPGQGLQFLFEYFSETQRNKGNFPGRFSGRQFSNSRSEMNVSTLELGDSALYLCASSPPDGTRAETQYFGPGTRLLVL.

The chain uses TRBV6-2 or TRBV6-3 and TRBJ2-7; perhaps TRBD1 as D (6 bases). The CDR3 totals 14 residues. Trimming removed 0 bases from V and 3 bases from J, with 9 bases in between. CDR1 is MNHEY, CDR2 SVGEGT, per germline. This chain's CDR3 is CASSYSGTNYEQYF. DNA of the CDR3: TGTGCCAGCAGTTACTCCGGGACAAACTACGAGCAGTACTTC.

The J gene is TRBJ2-5, the V gene TRBV7-8; 10 nucleotides line up with TRBD1. Germline V gene data show CDR1 as SGHVS and CDR2 as FQNEAQ. Germline trimming cut 1 base from V and 2 bases from J; bases unmatched to any gene: 1. The length of the CDR3 is 15 residues. DNA of the CDR3: TGTGCCAGCAGCTTAGGGGGACAGGGGCAAGAGACCCAGTACTTC. This translates into CASSLGGQGQETQYF.

In its sample, this clone is medium-sized. The V and J genes are TRBV27 and TRBJ2-3; 7 bases agree with TRBD1. CDR3 length: 13 residues. Germline V gene lookup returns CDR1 MNHEY and CDR2 SMNVEV (reference sequence). V trimming: 6 bases; J trimming: 2 bases; junction bases outside the gene matches: 2. The CDR3 is CASRTGSTDTQYF. In DNA, the CDR3 is TGTGCCAGCAGGACAGGGTCCACAGATACGCAGTATTTT.

This sequence joins TRBV28 and TRBJ2-5, with a weak D call TRBD2 (5 bases). V was cut by 2 bases and J by 6 bases, with 7 bases left in between. CDR3 size: 12 residues. CDR1 MDHEN and CDR2 SYDVKM come from the germline V gene. This chain's CDR3 is CASSLTGKTQYF. The CDR3, as DNA: TGTGCCAGCAGTTTAACCGGGAAGACCCAGTACTTC.

The chain uses TRBV9 and TRBJ2-3; possibly TRBD1 for D (5 bases). The V gene lost 1 base and the J gene lost 1 base, with 7 bases spanning the gap. The CDR3 consists of 14 residues. Germline V CDR1 and CDR2: SGDLS, YYNGEE. The CDR3 is CASSVTGRTDTQYF. Written as DNA, the CDR3 is TGTGCCAGCAGCGTAACAGGACGCACAGATACGCAGTATTTT.

CDR3 nucleotide sequence: TGTGCCAGCAGCCCTCGGGGGACAGGGGGCTCTGGGGCCAACGTCCTGACTTTC. Its translation is CASSPRGTGGSGANVLTF. The gene calls are TRBV11-2 and TRBJ2-6; 11 positions match TRBD1. Germline-derived CDR1 and CDR2 are SGHAT and FQNNGV. The CDR3 runs 18 residues. Unmatched junction bases numbered 6, after V lost 5 bases and J lost 0 bases.

The chain uses TRBV28 and TRBJ2-1; D ambiguous. V lost 5 bases to trimming and J lost 0 bases, with 20 bases between them. Germline lookup yields CDR1 MDHEN and CDR2 SYDVKM. The CDR3 sequence is 18 residues long. The CDR3 DNA sequence: TGTGCCAGCAGTCCGAGGTATGGCCCATTTAGCTCCTACAATGAGCAGTTCTTC. Translating gives CASSPRYGPFSSYNEQFF.

V usage is TRBV1 and J usage is TRBJ2-3; TRBD2 was called by the table and not checked on the DNA. TRBV1 is assigned pseudogene status. This CDR3 is built from 20 residues. CDR3 residues: CTSSQDHWTSGGRYTDTQYF. The DNA for the CDR3 is TGCACCAGCAGCCAAGATCATTGGACTAGCGGGGGGCGGTACACAGATACGCAGTATTTT.

V is TRBV14 and J is TRBJ2-3; TRBD1 aligns across 7 bases. Germline CDR1 SGHDN, CDR2 FVKESK. There are 15 residues in the CDR3. J was trimmed by 1 base and V by 4 bases; bases with no gene match: 5. The CDR3 nucleotides read TGTGCCAGCAGCCCGTGGGACAGCCGCACAGATACGCAGTATTTT. Protein sequence: CASSPWDSRTDTQYF.

As concerns this clone: Other nucleotide sequences in the sample specify the same CDR3. The chain has TRBV5-1 and TRBJ2-5; 7 bases match TRBD2. CDR1 SGHRS and CDR2 YFSETQ come from the germline V gene. Trimming at V came to 0 bases and at J to 4 bases, leaving 0 bases not matched to a gene. This CDR3 has 13 residues. CDR3 sequence: CASSLGGGETQYF. CDR3 sequence (DNA): TGCGCCAGCAGCTTGGGCGGGGGAGAGACCCAGTACTTC.

The chain employs TRBV14 and TRBJ2-3; perhaps TRBD2 as D (5 bases). V was cut by 0 bases and J by 3 bases, with 10 bases left in between. The CDR3 spans 15 residues. The germline CDR1 and CDR2 sequences are SGHDN and FVKESK. The CDR3 DNA sequence: TGTGCCAGCAGCCAAGATTTAGGACTTACAGATACGCAGTATTTT. It specifies CASSQDLGLTDTQYF.

Only one count was recorded for this clone. This rearrangement joins TRBV19 to TRBJ2-7; a weak D match, TRBD1 (6 bases). This CDR3 region has 15 residues. Trimming took off 2 bases at V and 4 bases at J, with 15 bases between the two ends. CDR1 LNHDA and CDR2 SQIVND come from the germline V gene (reference sequence). This CDR3 is CASSISTGRGYEQYF. CDR3 DNA sequence: TGTGCCAGTAGTATAAGCACAGGGCGTGGATACGAGCAGTACTTC.

The genes are TRBV16 and TRBJ1-5; 8 positions match TRBD1. The V gene's germline CDR1 is KGHSY and CDR2 FQNENV. This CDR3 spans 15 amino acids. Trimming took 4 bases from V and 6 from J; bases not matched to a gene: 8. The CDR3 loop is CASSRDRGGVQPQHF. CDR3 nucleotide sequence: TGTGCCAGCAGCCGCGACAGGGGCGGGGTTCAGCCCCAGCATTTT. The full variable domain, in which reference TRBV16 and TRBJ1-5 provide the parts outside the CDR3, is GEEVAQTPKHLVRGEGQKAKLYCAPIKGHSYVFWYQQVLKNEFKFLISFQNENVFDETGMPKERFSAKCLPNSPCSLEIQATKLEDSAVYFCASSRDRGGVQPQHFGDGTRLSIL.

This chain uses TRBV7-3 with TRBJ2-1, with 8 bases that match TRBD1. The CDR3 is 14 amino acids. CDR1 SGHTA and CDR2 FQGTGA come from the germline V gene. V was pared by 5 bases and J by 6 bases, with 6 bases of the junction left unmatched. CDR3 DNA: TGTGCCAGCAGCCCGAGCAGGGGGCGCAATGAGCAGTTCTTC. Translated, it gives CASSPSRGRNEQFF.

The chain couples TRBV24-1 to TRBJ2-7; a possible D gene is TRBD2 (6 bases). Trimming cost V 4 bases and J 2 bases, with 14 bases left between them. CDR1 is KGHDR and CDR2 is SFDVKD in the germline V gene. This CDR3 is built from 15 residues. As DNA, the CDR3 is TGTGCCACCAGTGACTCAAATCGGGAGACCTACGAGCAGTACTTC. It codes for CATSDSNRETYEQYF.